The clone carrying this TCR beta chain was detected a few times. The data were obtained in a study of T-cell memory formation after mild COVID-19. Germline lookup yields CDR1 GTSNPN and CDR2 SVGIG (reference sequence). V was shortened by 2 bases and J by 6 bases, with 4 bases between the two germline ends. The CDR3 is 10 residues long. In TCRdb, the 5' RACE reads were re-called with MiXCR into one record per CDR3 protein. The top ten clones hold 8.4% of a sample with 400,000 to 500,000 distinct CDR3 sequences, 20% of them seen once. Material: PBMCs or a T cell subset sorted from them (not recorded which). The chain carries TRBV30 and TRBJ1-1, with D unclear. The sequence was obtained from an adult woman who had mild COVID-19 (a few samples of this study predate the infection). Cell type and time point are not known. The CDR3 DNA follows: TGTGCCTGGAGTTCGGCTGAAGCTTTCTTT. Residues: CAWSSAEAFF.